The rows below give T cell receptor beta chains drawn from one sample of a study of T cells after yellow fever vaccination. TCRdb called the 5' RACE reads again in MiXCR, with one record for every CDR3 protein. Among some 560,000 distinct CDR3 sequences listed, 17% were seen once. Material: PBMCs, obtained 5 days after the first yellow fever vaccination. The receptors were gathered from a young man who received the YFV17D yellow fever vaccine. The CDR3 runs from the conserved cysteine through the conserved F or W. The D gene is left open where the match is weak. Size tells how often a clone was seen (once, few, many) or the class of an expanded clone, and some rows leave it out.

CDR3nt: TGCAGTGCTGAACTAGCGGGGGACAACACCGGGGAGCTGTTTTTT; CDR3aa: CSAELAGDNTGELFF; d_gene: TRBD2; v_gene: TRBV20-1; abundance: NA; j_gene: TRBJ2-2
CDR3nt: TGCAGCGTTGAAAGGCCGGCCCGGGGCACTGAAGCTTTCTTT; CDR3aa: CSVERPARGTEAFF; d_gene: NA; v_gene: TRBV29-1; abundance: once; j_gene: TRBJ1-1
CDR3nt: TGCGCCAGCAGCTTGGCAGGCCAGAATCTAGCCAAAAACATTCAGTACTTC; CDR3aa: CASSLAGQNLAKNIQYF; d_gene: NA; v_gene: TRBV5-1; abundance: NA; j_gene: TRBJ2-4
CDR3nt: TGTGCCAGCAGGCACCCCCCGTTGGCTTTCTTT; CDR3aa: CASRHPPLAFF; d_gene: NA; v_gene: TRBV6-6; abundance: NA; j_gene: TRBJ1-1
CDR3nt: TGCAGTGCTACGAATCCTCGCGGCCGCACCGGGGAGCTGTTTTTT; CDR3aa: CSATNPRGRTGELFF; d_gene: NA; v_gene: TRBV20-1; abundance: few; j_gene: TRBJ2-2
CDR3nt: TGTGCCAGCAGCATGGACAGCCGCTACGAGCAGTACTTC; CDR3aa: CASSMDSRYEQYF; d_gene: NA; v_gene: TRBV7-3; abundance: NA; j_gene: TRBJ2-7
CDR3nt: TGTGCCAGCAGCCTGGCCCACACCGGGGAGCTGTTTTTT; CDR3aa: CASSLAHTGELFF; d_gene: NA; v_gene: TRBV7-9; abundance: few; j_gene: TRBJ2-2
CDR3nt: TGTGCCAGCAGTACCTCAGTGGGGCCGTCAGAAGCTTTCTTT; CDR3aa: CASSTSVGPSEAFF; d_gene: NA; v_gene: TRBV4-2; abundance: NA; j_gene: TRBJ1-1
CDR3nt: TGTGCCAGCAGCCCAGGGGACTATGGCTACACCTTC; CDR3aa: CASSPGDYGYTF; d_gene: NA; v_gene: TRBV12-3/TRBV12-4; abundance: many; j_gene: TRBJ1-2
CDR3nt: TGTGCCAGCAGCCTGGGACGGTACTATGAGCAGTTCTTC; CDR3aa: CASSLGRYYEQFF; d_gene: NA; v_gene: TRBV5-6; abundance: NA; j_gene: TRBJ2-1
CDR3nt: TGTGCCAGCAGTAAGACAGGGGGGTGGAATCAGCCCCAGCATTTT; CDR3aa: CASSKTGGWNQPQHF; d_gene: TRBD1; v_gene: TRBV6-1; abundance: few; j_gene: TRBJ1-5
CDR3nt: TGTGCCAGCAGCTTGCTTACTAGCGGGGGGCCGATGGAGCAGTTCTTC; CDR3aa: CASSLLTSGGPMEQFF; d_gene: TRBD2; v_gene: TRBV5-6; abundance: NA; j_gene: TRBJ2-1
CDR3nt: TGTGCCAGCAGTAGGACAGGGGGCGCGGGCTCTGGAAACACCATATATTTT; CDR3aa: CASSRTGGAGSGNTIYF; d_gene: TRBD1; v_gene: TRBV6-1; abundance: few; j_gene: TRBJ1-3
CDR3nt: TGTGCCAGCAGACCCGGGTCCTCGTTGGGCCGAAATACGCAGTATTTT; CDR3aa: CASRPGSSLGRNTQYF; d_gene: NA; v_gene: TRBV6-2/TRBV6-3; abundance: NA; j_gene: TRBJ2-3
CDR3nt: TGTGCCAGCAGTTACAATGTCGGACAAACCGGGGAGCTGTTTTTT; CDR3aa: CASSYNVGQTGELFF; d_gene: NA; v_gene: TRBV6-5; abundance: NA; j_gene: TRBJ2-2
CDR3nt: TGCGCCAGCAGTGTAAATTACAATGAGCAGTTCTTC; CDR3aa: CASSVNYNEQFF; d_gene: NA; v_gene: TRBV10-2; abundance: many; j_gene: TRBJ2-1
CDR3nt: TGTGCCAGCAGTGTCTCCGGGACAGGAAAAGAGACCCAGTACTTC; CDR3aa: CASSVSGTGKETQYF; d_gene: TRBD1; v_gene: TRBV27; abundance: NA; j_gene: TRBJ2-5
CDR3nt: TGTGCCAGCAGCCGGTTAGTACCCTCTTCCTACAATGAGCAGTTCTTC; CDR3aa: CASSRLVPSSYNEQFF; d_gene: NA; v_gene: TRBV28; abundance: few; j_gene: TRBJ2-1
CDR3nt: TGTGCCAGCAGCCAAGTAGTGGGTTACAGGCTGACAGATACGCAGTATTTT; CDR3aa: CASSQVVGYRLTDTQYF; d_gene: NA; v_gene: TRBV3-1; abundance: NA; j_gene: TRBJ2-3
CDR3nt: TGCGCCAGCAGCCCGGAACGGGGGCGGGATGGCTACACCTTC; CDR3aa: CASSPERGRDGYTF; d_gene: NA; v_gene: TRBV5-1; abundance: NA; j_gene: TRBJ1-2
CDR3nt: TGTGCCAGCAGCTTAGAAGGGTTACAGGGGGCGTACTATGGCTACACCTTC; CDR3aa: CASSLEGLQGAYYGYTF; d_gene: TRBD1; v_gene: TRBV7-9; abundance: few; j_gene: TRBJ1-2
CDR3nt: TGTGCCAGCAGTTACCGGGACAGAACCTACGAGCAGTACTTC; CDR3aa: CASSYRDRTYEQYF; d_gene: TRBD1; v_gene: TRBV6-5; abundance: NA; j_gene: TRBJ2-7
CDR3nt: TGTGCCAGCAGCGTAGTGAGCGGGGGTAATGAGCAGTTCTTC; CDR3aa: CASSVVSGGNEQFF; d_gene: TRBD2; v_gene: TRBV9; abundance: NA; j_gene: TRBJ2-1
CDR3nt: TGTGCCACCAGTGGGCGGGGTGCAGATACGCAGTATTTT; CDR3aa: CATSGRGADTQYF; d_gene: NA; v_gene: TRBV24-1; abundance: NA; j_gene: TRBJ2-3
CDR3nt: TGTGCCAGCAGTTTATTCGAAAAGAGGCTGAGCGAGCAGTACTTC; CDR3aa: CASSLFEKRLSEQYF; d_gene: NA; v_gene: TRBV12-3/TRBV12-4; abundance: NA; j_gene: TRBJ2-7
CDR3nt: TGTGCCAGTAGTACCCACAGGTTCACTGAAGCTTTCTTT; CDR3aa: CASSTHRFTEAFF; d_gene: NA; v_gene: TRBV19; abundance: NA; j_gene: TRBJ1-1
CDR3nt: TGTGCCAGCAGCTTAAGACCCCCGGGAGAGACCCAGTACTTC; CDR3aa: CASSLRPPGETQYF; d_gene: NA; v_gene: TRBV7-2; abundance: NA; j_gene: TRBJ2-5
CDR3nt: TGTGCCAGCCGGGGGACAGGGGGGAACACCGGGGAGCTGTTTTTT; CDR3aa: CASRGTGGNTGELFF; d_gene: TRBD1; v_gene: TRBV12-3/TRBV12-4; abundance: few; j_gene: TRBJ2-2
CDR3nt: TGTGCCAGCAGCCAAGAGCCCGGGCCCCAAGAGACCCAGTACTTC; CDR3aa: CASSQEPGPQETQYF; d_gene: NA; v_gene: TRBV4-2; abundance: few; j_gene: TRBJ2-5
CDR3nt: TGTGCCATAGGACAGACGTATAATTCACCCCTCCACTTT; CDR3aa: CAIGQTYNSPLHF; d_gene: NA; v_gene: TRBV10-3; abundance: few; j_gene: TRBJ1-6